The 15 T cell receptor beta chains below come from one sample, sequenced in a study of T cells expressing NK-cell markers. TCRdb reprocessed the 5' RACE reads and keeps a single row for each CDR3 protein, giving no DNA. The sample table includes roughly 390,000 distinct CDR3 sequences. Material: blood T cells: a sorted CD56 or NKG2C T cell subset, CD4+ or CD8+ T cells, or bulk PBMC T cells (not recorded which). The origin of the receptors is a woman between 50 and 59 years old in good health.

The CDR3 here is CASSLAVGGSNQPQHF. The chain uses TRBV7-2 and TRBJ1-5; absent DNA, TCRdb's TRBD1 call cannot be checked. This CDR3 spans 16 amino acids. Germline V lookup: CDR1 SGHTA, CDR2 FQGNSA.

The rearrangement joins TRBV29-1 to TRBJ2-3; the D call of TRBD2 rests on TCRdb alone, since no DNA is present to check it. Per the germline V gene, CDR1 is SQVTM and CDR2 is ANQGSEA. This CDR3 has 14 amino acids. This chain's CDR3 is CSVVGLANTDTQYF.

This chain joins TRBV14 and TRBJ2-5; TCRdb indicates TRBD1, and absent DNA this call remains unverified. Germline assignment: CDR1 SGHDN and CDR2 FVKESK. The CDR3 runs to 16 residues. CDR3 amino acids: CASSQHPFPDQETQYF.

The V call is TRBV9, the J call TRBJ1-2; with no DNA, the TCRdb D assignment of TRBD1 cannot be verified. Per the germline V gene, CDR1 is SGDLS and CDR2 is YYNGEE. The CDR3 runs 14 residues. CDR3 sequence: CASSPGQGDYGYTF.

The rearrangement uses TRBV10-2 and TRBJ2-7. Germline V gene sequence: CDR1 WSHSY, CDR2 SAAADI. CDR3 length: 12 residues. This CDR3 reads CASTGGSGEQYF.

The chain recombines TRBV6-5 with TRBJ1-4. CDR1 is MNHEY and CDR2 is SVGAGI in the germline V gene. The CDR3 has 14 amino acids. The CDR3 region is CASSLAWGYEKLFF.

V is TRBV5-1 and J is TRBJ2-3; with no DNA, the TCRdb D assignment of TRBD2 cannot be verified. CDR1 and CDR2 (germline): SGHRS, YFSETQ. The CDR3 runs to 16 residues. CDR3 sequence: CASGTSGIKSSDTQYF.

The chain links TRBV27 to TRBJ1-5; the D call of TRBD1 rests on TCRdb alone, since no DNA is present to check it. Germline V gene sequence: CDR1 MNHEY, CDR2 SMNVEV (reference sequence). The CDR3 length is 15 residues. Here the CDR3 reads CASDRVGYSNQPQHF.

The chain carries TRBV5-1 and TRBJ1-4. The CDR3 is 16 residues long. The V gene's germline CDR1 is SGHRS and CDR2 YFSETQ. This CDR3 reads CASSLVSSPTNEKLFF.

The rearrangement uses TRBV10-3 and TRBJ2-7; TCRdb names TRBD1, which stays unverified in the absence of DNA. In germline, CDR1 is ENHRY, CDR2 SYGVKD. This CDR3 spans 13 amino acids. CDR3 residues: CAITGVASDEQYF.

The J gene is TRBJ2-5, the V gene TRBV11-2; checking the TCRdb D call of TRBD2 is not possible without DNA. Germline CDR1 and CDR2: SGHAT and FQNNGV. The CDR3 covers 14 residues. This CDR3 is CASSISGRQETQYF.

The chain employs TRBV12-3 or TRBV12-4 and TRBJ2-5; TCRdb gives TRBD2 as the D gene, but with no DNA this cannot be confirmed. CDR3 length equals 15 residues. CDR3 loop: CASSFGGSWAETQYF.

The rearrangement joins TRBV12-3 or TRBV12-4 to TRBJ1-2; TCRdb proposes TRBD1, but this gene call is untestable without DNA. CDR3 length: 14 amino acids. CDR3 in amino acids: CASSLGDRLYGYTF.

This rearrangement joins TRBV30 to TRBJ2-1. The CDR3 has 12 amino acids. CDR1 is GTSNPN, CDR2 SVGIG, per germline (reference sequence). CDR3 region: CACLDNYNEQFF. The full variable domain, completed using reference TRBV30 and TRBJ2-1, is SQTIHQWPATLVQPVGSPLSLECTVEGTSNPNLYWYRQAAGRGLQLLFYSVGIGQISSEVPQNLSASRPQDRQFILSSKKLLLSDSGFYLCACLDNYNEQFFGPGTRLTVL.

This chain joins TRBV29-1 and TRBJ1-5. The CDR3 consists of 12 residues. From germline, CDR1 is SQVTM and CDR2 ANQGSEA. The CDR3 sequence is CSVGSPLQPQHF.